This record looks at one TCR beta chain sequence and its context. The data were taken from a study of T cell changes during pregnancy in multiple sclerosis. The assay was immunoSEQ multiplex PCR, and TCRdb's table has in-frame clones only and misses some. This table has about 41,000 clones, 70% to 90% appearing once. The receptor comes from a female donor with multiple sclerosis, enrolled in a pregnancy study. The sequences come from CD4+ T cells from peripheral blood mononuclear cells, collected in the first trimester of pregnancy.

In nucleotides, the CDR3 is TGTGCCAGCACCAGACGGGACATGAACACTGAAGCTTTCTTT. Protein sequence: CASTRRDMNTEAFF. This rearrangement joins TRBV6-1 to TRBJ1-1, with D maybe TRBD1 (6 bases). In germline, CDR1 is MNHNS, CDR2 SASEGT. V lost 7 bases and J lost 0, with 12 bases in between. This CDR3 spans 14 amino acids.